This T cell receptor beta chain came from a study of technical replicates of blood from a handful of donors. The assay was immunoSEQ multiplex PCR, and TCRdb's table has in-frame clones only and misses some. Here the sample spans about 56,000 clones, 90% to 95% being singletons. The CDR3 is 16 amino acids. The ends were cut back, 1 base at V and 1 base at J, with 12 bases in the middle. Germline values: CDR1 SGHDN, CDR2 FVKESK. This clonotype was sampled from a human donor in good health. Some clones in this sample may be carry-over from other donors' samples. The V gene is TRBV14, the J gene TRBJ2-3; D is ambiguous. Sequenced sample: PBMCs. CDR3 region: CASSQGFSPGTDTQYF. The CDR3 DNA sequence: TGTGCCAGCAGCCAAGGTTTCTCCCCGGGCACAGATACGCAGTATTTT. Drawing the rest from reference TRBV14 and TRBJ2-3, the complete variable domain is EAGVTQFPSHSVIEKGQTVTLRCDPISGHDNLYWYRRVMGKEIKFLLHFVKESKQDESGMPNNRFLAERTGGTYSTLKVQPAELEDSGVYFCASSQGFSPGTDTQYFGPGTRLTVL.